This passage covers 7 T cell receptor beta chains from one sample sequenced in a study of OX40 agonist ivuxolimab in advanced cancers. Data came from immunoSEQ multiplex PCR; TCRdb stores just in-frame clones and leaves some out. The repertoire holds 60,000 to 95,000 clones, with over 75% as singletons. Sequences were derived from CD4+ or CD8+ T cells sorted from blood, sampled in a trial of the OX40 agonist ivuxolimab. Receptors were obtained from an adult with an advanced solid tumor such as melanoma, head and neck, liver or kidney cancer.

The chain joins TRBV28 to TRBJ1-1; 7 positions match TRBD1. This CDR3 is 15 amino acids long. V was clipped by 5 bases and J by 2 bases; unmatched bases: 8. Germline-derived CDR1 and CDR2 are MDHEN and SYDVKM. The chain's CDR3 is CASSPGTVENTEAFF. The CDR3 DNA reads TGTGCCAGCAGTCCCGGGACAGTCGAAAACACTGAAGCTTTCTTT. Based on the CDR3 plus reference TRBV28 and TRBJ1-1, the full variable domain is DVKVTQSSRYLVKRTGEKVFLECVQDMDHENMFWYRQDPGLGLRLIYFSYDVKMKEKGDIPEGYSVSREKKERFSLILESASTNQTSMYLCASSPGTVENTEAFFGQGTRLTVV.

This chain links TRBV7-6 with TRBJ2-7; unclear D gene. Germline loops: CDR1 SGHVS, CDR2 FNYEAQ. There are 12 residues in the CDR3. Trimming took 5 bases from V and 4 from J, leaving 9 bases between them. The CDR3 is CASSGPGYEQYF. Written as DNA, the CDR3 is TGTGCCAGCAGCGGCCCTGGGTACGAGCAGTACTTC.

This chain connects TRBV5-8 to TRBJ2-4, with 7 bases matching TRBD1. From germline, CDR1 is SGHTS and CDR2 YDEGEE. The V and J ends lost 0 bases and 0 bases, in that order; junction bases with no gene match: 6. CDR3 length: 17 residues. The chain's CDR3 is CASSLETGALAKNIQYF. In DNA, the CDR3 is TGTGCCAGCAGCTTGGAAACAGGGGCCCTAGCCAAAAACATTCAGTACTTC. Full variable domain (missing parts from reference TRBV5-8 and TRBJ2-4): EAGVTQSPTHLIKTRGQQATLRCSPISGHTSVYWYQQALGLGLQFLLWYDEGEERNRGNFPPRFSGRQFPNYSSELNVNALELEDSALYLCASSLETGALAKNIQYFGAGTRLSVL.

The chain employs TRBV7-2 and TRBJ1-2; D perhaps matches TRBD1 (5 bases). The germline V gene has CDR1 SGHTA and CDR2 FQGNSA. Trimming removed 7 bases from V and 3 bases from J, with 15 bases in between. The CDR3 sequence is 14 residues long. The CDR3 loop reads CASKLNRDDYGYTF. The CDR3 DNA is TGTGCCAGCAAGCTAAACCGGGACGACTATGGCTACACCTTC. Looking up the rest from reference TRBV7-2 and TRBJ1-2 gives the full variable domain: GAGVSQSPSNKVTEKGKDVELRCDPISGHTALYWYRQSLGQGLEFLIYFQGNSAPDKSGLPSDRFSAERTGGSVSTLTIQRTQQEDSAVYLCASKLNRDDYGYTFGSGTRLTVV.

This clone was seen a single time. The chain is built from TRBV10-3 and TRBJ2-2; 8 bases align to TRBD1. V shed 4 bases, J shed 1 base, and the junction held 11 bases outside the gene matches. This CDR3 is built from 18 residues. Per germline, CDR1 ENHRY and CDR2 SYGVKD. The CDR3: CAISGGTGQSMNTGELFF. DNA for the CDR3: TGTGCCATCAGTGGGGGGACAGGTCAGTCCATGAACACCGGGGAGCTGTTTTTT.

The chain couples TRBV12-5 to TRBJ1-2; D gene unclear. Germline V lookup: CDR1 LGHNT, CDR2 FRNRAP. The CDR3 runs to 15 residues. V was pared by 1 base and J by 6 bases, with 15 bases between. CDR3 sequence: CASGLDSPYRDGYTF. In DNA, the CDR3 is TGTGCTAGTGGTTTGGACTCCCCCTATCGGGATGGCTACACCTTC.

This clone was detected only once. V is TRBV9 and J is TRBJ1-4; possible D gene TRBD1, 5 bases. Germline-derived CDR1 and CDR2 are SGDLS and YYNGEE. With 4 bases removed from V and 8 bases from J, the gap between germline ends came to 18 bases. This CDR3 has 15 amino acids. The CDR3 DNA reads TGTGCCAGCAGCCAAGGGAGGGGTGGGTACGAAAAACTGTTTTTT. Encoded protein: CASSQGRGGYEKLFF.